One sample yielded the 30 T cell receptor beta chains listed below, sequenced in a study of CXCR3-negative and CXCR3-positive naive CD8 T cells. Study-level findings and limits: Higher TRB CDR3 hydrophobicity marked CXCR3-positive naive cells relative to CXCR3-negative naive cells.

UMI-labeled 5' RACE yielded the TRB cDNA libraries. TCRdb re-analyzed the 5' RACE reads; it lists each CDR3 protein once, without DNA. This sample's clone table lists around 160,000 distinct CDR3 sequences. These receptors have no identified antigens. Sequenced input: naive CXCR3+ CD8+ T cells from blood. Subset of the sample: CD45RO-CCR7+CD27+CD95- naive CD8+ T cells expressing CXCR3 (TNR3+). These TCRs come from a human donor in good health. Some clones in this sample may be carry-over from other donors' samples.

V is TRBV7-9 and J is TRBJ1-2; lacking DNA, the TRBD1 call made by TCRdb goes unchecked. The V gene's germline CDR1 is SEHNR and CDR2 FQNEAQ (reference sequence). The CDR3 spans 15 residues. CDR3 residues: CASSPQDGINSGYTF.

This sequence joins TRBV20-1 and TRBJ2-2. This CDR3 is built from 13 residues. Germline V gene data show CDR1 as DFQATT and CDR2 as SNEGSKA (reference sequence). CDR3 protein: CSARRPNTGELFF.

The V call is TRBV6-5, the J call TRBJ1-2. CDR1 is MNHEY and CDR2 is SVGAGI in the germline V gene. The CDR3 length is 14 residues. The chain's CDR3 is CASSYADSNYGYTF.

The chain combines TRBV12-3 or TRBV12-4 with TRBJ2-7; TCRdb's assignment of TRBD2 cannot be checked, as there is no DNA. This CDR3 is 15 amino acids long. Here the CDR3 reads CASRQEYGPPYEQYF.

The CDR3: CASSEALGLNTEAFF. The chain combines TRBV2 with TRBJ1-1. CDR3 length: 15 amino acids. The germline CDR1 and CDR2 sequences are SNHLY and FYNNEI.

The rearrangement links TRBV29-1 to TRBJ2-1; TCRdb's assignment of TRBD2 cannot be checked, as there is no DNA. The CDR3 runs to 16 residues. In germline, CDR1 is SQVTM, CDR2 ANQGSEA. The CDR3 loop is CSVEGVAGSSYNEQFF.

The chain uses TRBV5-6 and TRBJ2-1; checking the TCRdb D call of TRBD1 is not possible without DNA. This CDR3 has 19 residues. Germline V CDR1 and CDR2: SGHDT, YYEEEE. The CDR3 loop is CASSGGQGAPKSSYNEQFF.

The chain recombines TRBV2 with TRBJ2-3; TCRdb names TRBD1, which stays unverified in the absence of DNA. The germline CDR1 and CDR2 sequences are SNHLY and FYNNEI. The CDR3 loop spans 16 amino acids. The CDR3 spells CASSSSREASGDTQYF.

This chain uses TRBV7-3 with TRBJ2-1; absent DNA, TCRdb's TRBD1 call cannot be checked. The germline V gene encodes CDR1 SGHTA and CDR2 FQGTGA. The CDR3 has 14 residues. The CDR3 protein is CASSLNPGVDEQFF.

The J gene is TRBJ1-4, the V gene TRBV20-1; TCRdb's D call, TRBD1, is unchecked because there is no DNA. The length of the CDR3 is 13 residues. Germline assignment: CDR1 DFQATT and CDR2 SNEGSKA (reference sequence). CDR3 region: CSARDPGNEKLFF.

J is TRBJ2-1 and V is TRBV12-2; TCRdb returns TRBD2, unconfirmable since there is no DNA. TRBV12-2 is described as a pseudogene. CDR3 size: 16 residues. CDR3 in amino acids: CASRPRRESTYNEQFF.

The chain has TRBV10-1 and TRBJ2-7; absent DNA, TCRdb's TRBD2 call cannot be checked. Germline assignment: CDR1 WNHNN and CDR2 SYGVQD (reference sequence). This CDR3 has 14 residues. The chain's CDR3 is CASSDPREPYEQYF.

This chain joins TRBV4-3 and TRBJ1-1. Germline CDR1 and CDR2: LGHNA and YSLEER. The CDR3 is 14 residues long. CDR3 loop: CASSQDADITEAFF.

The rearrangement uses TRBV12-3 or TRBV12-4 and TRBJ2-7; TCRdb reports TRBD1, a call that lacks DNA to check it against. The length of the CDR3 is 14 residues. This CDR3 reads CASSVQGKAYEQYF.

V and J are TRBV9 and TRBJ2-1. The CDR3 is 14 residues long. Germline CDR1 is SGDLS and CDR2 is YYNGEE. The CDR3 protein is CASSRESSYNEQFF. The whole variable domain, filled in from reference TRBV9 and TRBJ2-1, reads DSGVTQTPKHLITATGQRVTLRCSPRSGDLSVYWYQQSLDQGLQFLIQYYNGEERAKGNILERFSAQQFPDLHSELNLSSLELGDSALYFCASSRESSYNEQFFGPGTRLTVL.

The chain joins TRBV29-1 to TRBJ2-7; there is no DNA to check the TCRdb D call of TRBD1. The CDR3 runs to 13 residues. Germline V CDR1 and CDR2: SQVTM, ANQGSEA. CDR3 residues: CSARFTGGYEQYF.

V usage is TRBV28 and J usage is TRBJ1-1. This CDR3 contains 14 residues. Germline assignment: CDR1 MDHEN and CDR2 SYDVKM. CDR3 region: CASSSSAGESEAFF.

The V and J genes are TRBV25-1 and TRBJ1-4; TCRdb reports TRBD1, a call that lacks DNA to check it against. Germline CDR1 is MGHDK and CDR2 is SYGVNS. This CDR3 contains 16 residues. CDR3 loop: CASSPLTGDRNEKLFF.

The V gene is TRBV29-1, the J gene TRBJ2-7. Germline V gives CDR1 SQVTM, CDR2 ANQGSEA. There are 13 residues in the CDR3. CDR3: CSVVWEHSYEQYF.

The V and J genes are TRBV29-1 and TRBJ2-1; no DNA is available, so the TRBD2 call from TCRdb remains unchecked. The CDR3 runs to 12 residues. Per germline, CDR1 SQVTM and CDR2 ANQGSEA. The CDR3 protein is CSVWTRYNEQFF.

The chain is built from TRBV20-1 and TRBJ2-3; TCRdb proposes TRBD1, but this gene call is untestable without DNA. The CDR3 totals 15 residues. Germline V gives CDR1 DFQATT, CDR2 SNEGSKA (reference sequence). CDR3: CSAVILRGGTDTQYF.

The chain couples TRBV15 to TRBJ2-1; TCRdb selects TRBD2, and the lack of DNA leaves this call unchecked. The CDR3 is 16 residues long. CDR1 and CDR2 from the germline V gene are LNHNV and YYDKDF (reference sequence). CDR3 loop: CATSRDRASTYNEQFF.

The chain couples TRBV25-1 to TRBJ1-1. The CDR3 sequence is 13 residues long. The V gene's germline CDR1 is MGHDK and CDR2 SYGVNS. The chain's CDR3 is CASSVGLGTEAFF.

The gene calls are TRBV19 and TRBJ2-7; with no DNA, the TCRdb D assignment of TRBD1 cannot be verified. Germline CDR1 is LNHDA and CDR2 is SQIVND (reference sequence). The CDR3 length is 14 residues. CDR3 residues: CASSPPGYSYEQYF.

The CDR3 is CASSFQGGISYEQYF. V gene TRBV27 combines with J gene TRBJ2-7; the TCRdb D gene call, TRBD2, has no DNA to confirm it. The germline gives CDR1 MNHEY, CDR2 SMNVEV (reference sequence). There are 15 residues in the CDR3.

This chain joins TRBV20-1 and TRBJ2-1; the TRBD2 assignment by TCRdb is unverifiable without DNA. Germline V gives CDR1 DFQATT, CDR2 SNEGSKA (reference sequence). The CDR3 runs to 15 residues. CDR3 sequence reads: CSAGQAGGPHNEQFF.

V is TRBV29-1 and J is TRBJ2-7; TCRdb proposes TRBD2, but this gene call is untestable without DNA. The CDR3 length is 11 residues. CDR1 and CDR2 from the germline V gene are SQVTM and ANQGSEA. The CDR3 protein is CSVSREGEQYF.

The chain recombines TRBV7-6 with TRBJ2-3; TCRdb gives TRBD2 as the D gene, but with no DNA this cannot be confirmed. The germline CDR1 and CDR2 sequences are SGHVS and FNYEAQ. CDR3 length equals 14 residues. The CDR3 loop is CASSPSGGTDTQYF.

V usage is TRBV20-1 and J usage is TRBJ1-4; TCRdb reports TRBD1, a call that lacks DNA to check it against. The CDR3 is made up of 15 amino acids. Germline V gene lookup returns CDR1 DFQATT and CDR2 SNEGSKA (reference sequence). CDR3 protein: CSARVRGGGNEKQFF.

This chain links TRBV10-3 with TRBJ2-3; lacking DNA, the TRBD1 call made by TCRdb goes unchecked. Germline CDR1 and CDR2: ENHRY and SYGVKD. The CDR3 is made up of 15 amino acids. CDR3 protein: CAISETGASTDTQYF.